This record concerns one TCR beta chain sequence. The data were obtained in a study of blood T cell repertoires in COVID-19. Turning to the study itself: Italy, Spain and the United States were the sources of the convalescent and acute COVID-19 samples.

Source study methods: It was from reference gene primer amplification that nucleated cell counts were estimated. The data were produced by immunoSEQ multiplex PCR, yet TCRdb's version contains in-frame clones alone and is incomplete. V, J and clone size derive from that table, while D and trimming were established from the DNA sequence. The sample yields about 160,000 clones, 80% to 85% seen once. The germline V gene has CDR1 KGHDR and CDR2 SFDVKD. V lost 2 bases to trimming and J lost 7 bases; unmatched junction nucleotides: 2. The CDR3 has 14 amino acids. The V and J genes are TRBV24-1 and TRBJ2-5; 11 bases are shared with TRBD1. The sample consisted of peripheral blood. This receptor was identified in a woman in her sixties or seventies with acute or convalescent COVID-19. CDR3 DNA: TGTGCCACCAGTGATTCCGGGACAGGGGGGACCCAGTACTTC. Amino acid sequence: CATSDSGTGGTQYF.